This T cell receptor beta chain was sequenced in a study of shared clonotypes between healthy human individuals (dated by TCRdb to about 2020). Looking at the study overall: A couple of women and a few men aged 18 to 49 years were included in the cohort. To estimate repertoire size and how much clonotype sharing occurs between individuals, the study deeply sequenced the blood TCR repertoires of five healthy adults. For each donor, CD4 naive and CD4 memory were each run on three plates, CD8 naive on two plates, and CD8 memory on one plate. Libraries were prepared and TCR repertoires were sequenced by different laboratories using diverse techniques, in order to increase sequencing depth and limit assay-specific biases. Per donor, leukapheresis produced somewhere between about 0.85 and 8.9 billion PBMCs. General conclusions and limits of the study: Because the study included a small number of donors, the genetic and exposure-history diversity represented was limited. Pairwise subsampling led to the expectation that sequencing depth would affect the degree of clonotype sharing among donors. Sampling was restricted to blood, and TCR repertoires in tissues likely differ from the TCR repertoires found in blood. Approximately 5% of naive CD4, 3.5% of naive CD8, roughly 2.4% of memory CD4, and less than 0.45% of memory CD8 clonotypes were shared across a few donors. Naive subsets generally had larger estimated clonotype richness than memory subsets. Even with the large sequencing depth, rarefaction of the sorted-subset datasets indicated that sequencing was incomplete. Compared with non-shared clonotypes, the clonotypes found in all four sorted-subset donors had higher generation probabilities.

A note on this clone: It has no known antigen specificity. Base quality data are lacking; no much larger clone is found one base away.

For the CD8 naive samples, CD45RO-negative cells were positively selected for CCR7, yielding a CD45RA+CCR7+ population from which TemRA cells were excluded. The donors were healthy, HIV-negative adults who had no recently reported acute infections or vaccinations. All donors were Caucasian adults living in Nashville, Tennessee, USA. After blood collection by leukapheresis, PBMCs were isolated using Ficoll-Histopaque density gradient centrifugation and then cryopreserved in the vapor phase of liquid nitrogen. Analytical flow cytometry was used to check the purity and quantity of every magnetically sorted T cell population. From each sorted fraction, genomic DNA was isolated and quantified by UV absorbance on a Nanodrop 2000c. Using the deep immunoSEQ assay, TCR CDR3 regions were amplified from genomic DNA by multiplex PCR. Extracted genomic DNA from each cell subset was distributed evenly across all wells of several immunoSEQ 96-well plates, and each plate was treated as a replicate. For sorted subsets, each replicate PCR was loaded with about 200 ng genomic DNA, equivalent to about 30,000 T cell genomes. Purified libraries were quantified with a Qubit 3.0 fluorometer, sized on a Bioanalyzer 2100, and re-quantified with the KAPA Library Quantification kit. Every immunoSEQ 96-well plate was sequenced on a dedicated single-read 150-cycle Illumina NextSeq 550 flow cell. As for the authors' bioinformatics: Because only junctional sequences without quality scores were contained in the immunoSEQ output, filtering matching that applied to full-length reads could not be performed. To assign V/J genes and CDR3, sequences were annotated using PyIR, a Python wrapper for IgBLAST v1.9, with IMGT germline references. Reads were filtered out if the reads had weak V/J assignments (E-value above 1e-6), no CDR3, stop codons, out-of-frame junctions, or ambiguous translated residues. V3J clonotypes were defined by identical inferred V gene, J gene, and CDR3 amino acid sequence. Percentage overlap between repertoires was calculated by dividing the number of shared unique clonotypes by the size of the smaller repertoire. RTK rarefaction, the Chao1 estimator, and Recon v2.1 estimates of unobserved clonotypes were used to assess repertoire richness. Generation probabilities for all TCRbeta clonotypes obtained by the gDNA method from several donors were computed using OLGA. TCRdb obtained this table from immuneACCESS and retained in-frame rearrangements with V and J assigned. These tables miss some clones; where compared with another copy, unresolved V genes account for less than half of the shortfall, and the remainder is unexplained. V and J calls and clone size are given by that table; D and trimming were obtained from the DNA. Here the sample has about 2.1 million clones; about 93% occur a single time. More than 1.5% of the sample comes from the top ten.

From a lookup of the germline V gene (reference sequence), CDR1 and CDR2 are MNHEY and SMNVEV. Measured from the cysteine to the phenylalanine, the CDR3 is 20 residues long. Kept here is only the CDR3 DNA, which spans 60 bases and is read in frame from base 1. Germline trimming amounts to 6 bases on V and 4 bases on J, with 17 as the count of junction bases outside the gene matches. The sequenced sample was naive CD8+ T cells from PBMCs. The cell subset or site label here, explained by the study, means: CD45RA+CCR7+. The TCR sequence derives from a man between 18 and 35 years old in good health. Some clones in this sample may be carry-over from other donors' samples. The chain links TRBV27 with TRBJ2-1; 14 nucleotides in the junction match TRBD2. The nucleotide sequence is given as TGTGCCAGCAGCCGTCACGGGACTAGCGGGAGTTCTTTAGTGTACAATGAGCAGTTCTTC. The resulting protein is CASSRHGTSGSSLVYNEQFF.